This T cell receptor (beta chain) was sequenced during a study of a mutant IDH1 vaccine in newly diagnosed glioma. This clone is labeled large. The antigen is undetermined. This same CDR3 is encoded by further DNA sequences in the sample. The protocol was immunoSEQ multiplex PCR, while the TCRdb copy is restricted to in-frame clones and leaves out a portion. Counted here are tens of thousands of clones, approximately 89% occurring once; the ten biggest clones make up 7% to 10%. Study-level findings and limits: It seemed that pseudoprogression was not linked to changes in the top peripheral T cell clonotypes.

Time point defined: baseline, week 1 (first vaccination visit). The treatment: pre-vaccination baseline after standard-of-care therapy. The V gene lost 5 bases and the J gene lost 0 bases, with 6 bases spanning the gap. CDR3 length: 13 amino acids. Germline CDR1 and CDR2: SGHTA and FQGNSA. The TCR comes from a man aged 25-45 years with glioma. The gene calls are TRBV7-2 and TRBJ2-3; D not certain. The input for sequencing was PBMCs, taken from a glioma patient treated with radiotherapy, temozolomide or both. The CDR3 bases are TGTGCCAGCAGCCCTCCTAGCACAGATACGCAGTATTTT. As protein: CASSPPSTDTQYF.